The present T cell receptor (beta chain) was sequenced within a study of blood T cells in healthy people across ages. Staff drew 9 to 10 milliliters of peripheral blood from each donor. Germline-derived CDR1 and CDR2 are SEHNR and FQNEAQ (reference sequence). The CDR3 consists of 16 residues. The use of a sample-barcoded 5' primer and a J-beta primer mix characterized a second PCR of roughly 6 to 11 cycles. TCRdb reprocessed the 5' RACE reads with MiXCR, giving one entry per CDR3 protein. The table lists around 500,000 distinct CDR3 sequences, approximately 26% of them singletons. A further study also used this sample, focusing on T cells of mothers and their children.

The TCR originated in a boy aged 2 to 9 in good health. Sample: blood. The chain carries TRBV7-9 and TRBJ2-5; 7 bases match TRBD2. The J call could be wrong; TRBJ2-1 is a better fit for the DNA end. The CDR3 bases are TGTGCCAGCAGCTTAGACCTGGGGGAGGGCCACTATGAGCAGTTCTTC. Residues: CASSLDLGEGHYEQFF.